The entry below describes one TCR beta chain. The method was immunoSEQ multiplex PCR; TCRdb's version includes in-frame clones alone and lacks a portion of them. The table lists hundreds of thousands of clones, approximately 90% of them singletons. This entry comes from a study of shared T cell receptors in the human thymus. Germline CDR1 is ENHRY and CDR2 is SYGVKD. V lost 2 bases and J lost 5; bases outside the gene matches: 4. The CDR3 length is 15 residues. These sequences were also reported in another study, on human thymus T cells. From that second work: Resections that were taken during corrective heart surgery supplied the thymus tissue. Related research found strongly overlapping thymic repertoires in unrelated individuals.

The gene calls are TRBV10-3 and TRBJ2-3, with TRBD2 matching 10 bases. The receptor was isolated from a boy less than two years old with a congenital heart defect. Sequenced: thymocytes. The CDR3, as DNA: TGTGCCATCAGTGAGAACCCTAGCGGGGGAGATACGCAGTATTTT. Translating it yields CAISENPSGGDTQYF.